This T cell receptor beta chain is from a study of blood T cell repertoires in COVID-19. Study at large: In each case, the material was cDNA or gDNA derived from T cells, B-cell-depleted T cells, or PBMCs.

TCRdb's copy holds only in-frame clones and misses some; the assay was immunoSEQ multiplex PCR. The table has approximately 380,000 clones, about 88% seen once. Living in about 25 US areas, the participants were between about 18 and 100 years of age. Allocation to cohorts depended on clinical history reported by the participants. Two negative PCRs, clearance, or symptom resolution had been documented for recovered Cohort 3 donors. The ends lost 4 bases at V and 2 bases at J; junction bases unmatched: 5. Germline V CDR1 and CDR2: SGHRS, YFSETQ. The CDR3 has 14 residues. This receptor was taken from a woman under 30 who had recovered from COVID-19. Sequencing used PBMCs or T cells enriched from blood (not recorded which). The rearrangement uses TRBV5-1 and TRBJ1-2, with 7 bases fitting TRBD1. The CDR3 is CASSPGGPNYGYTF. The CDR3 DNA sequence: TGCGCCAGCAGCCCAGGGGGACCAAACTATGGCTACACCTTC.